The 10 T cell receptor beta chains given below trace back to one sample, sequenced in a study of cytomegalovirus exposure and HLA in healthy donors. It was with 60 Vbeta and 13 Jbeta primers that the PCR ran. Repertoires were generated with immunoSEQ multiplex PCR, while TCRdb's copy carries only in-frame clones and drops some. This table holds 100,000 to 150,000 clones, approximately 80% found once. The specimen sequenced was PBMCs. The receptors originated from a woman in her thirties or forties in good health and CMV-seropositive.

This clone was detected only a few times. The chain couples TRBV19 to TRBJ2-1; 11 bases line up with TRBD2. The V gene's germline CDR1 is LNHDA and CDR2 SQIVND (reference sequence). The CDR3 length is 16 residues. The junction had 7 bases not matched to a gene; V was cut back by 1 base and J by 8 bases. DNA for the CDR3: TGTGCCAGTAGTATAGGCTCCCCTAGCGGGAGGTATGAGCAGTTCTTC. Translated, it gives CASSIGSPSGRYEQFF.

This clone is a singleton in its sample. V usage is TRBV5-5 and J usage is TRBJ2-2, with 10 nucleotides matching TRBD2. CDR1 and CDR2 (germline): SGHKS, YYEKEE (reference sequence). The CDR3 sequence is 16 residues long. With 0 bases clipped from V and 3 bases from J, the junction kept 2 bases outside the gene matches. This chain's CDR3 is CASSLALAGDTGELFF. In DNA form, the CDR3 reads TGTGCCAGCAGCTTGGCGCTAGCGGGAGACACCGGGGAGCTGTTTTTT.

Turning to this clone: Other DNA sequences in the sample encode the same CDR3. The rearrangement uses TRBV28 and TRBJ2-7; the D gene is possibly TRBD2 (5 bases). The CDR3 spans 12 residues. Germline V gene sequence: CDR1 MDHEN, CDR2 SYDVKM. V lost 6 bases, J lost 4 bases, and 10 bases lay in between. CDR3 DNA sequence: TGTGCCAGCAGCCGGGGTGGGTACGAGCAGTACTTC. Its protein is CASSRGGYEQYF.

This clone has just a few counts. The rearrangement uses TRBV10-3 and TRBJ2-7; 7 nucleotides align to TRBD2. Trimming took 7 bases from V and 1 from J; bases not matched to a gene: 4. This CDR3 contains 13 residues. Germline V gene lookup returns CDR1 ENHRY and CDR2 SYGVKD. The CDR3: CAITRDYSYEQYF. The CDR3, as DNA: TGTGCCATCACGCGGGACTATTCCTACGAGCAGTACTTC.

The chain recombines TRBV11-2 with TRBJ2-1; 11 nucleotides match TRBD2. V was pared by 4 bases and J by 2 bases, with 4 bases of the junction left unmatched. CDR3 length: 16 amino acids. Germline values: CDR1 SGHAT, CDR2 FQNNGV. This CDR3 reads CASSSSSGGAYNEQFF. The DNA for the CDR3 is TGTGCCAGCAGCTCAAGTAGCGGGGGGGCCTACAATGAGCAGTTCTTC. The complete variable domain, with remaining parts taken from reference TRBV11-2 and TRBJ2-1, reads EAGVAQSPRYKIIEKRQSVAFWCNPISGHATLYWYQQILGQGPKLLIQFQNNGVVDDSQLPKDRFSAERLKGVDSTLKIQPAKLEDSAVYLCASSSSSGGAYNEQFFGPGTRLTVL.

DNA for the CDR3: TGCGCCAGCAGCCGGATACTAGCGGGAGTTGCCGAGCAGTACTTC. Its translation: CASSRILAGVAEQYF. The chain uses TRBV4-1 and TRBJ2-7, with 11 positions matching TRBD2. Germline V lookup: CDR1 MGHRA, CDR2 YSYEKL. The CDR3 length is 15 residues. The junction had 8 bases not matched to a gene; V was cut back by 4 bases and J by 6 bases.

This chain joins TRBV28 and TRBJ2-7, with 15 bases matching TRBD2. V dropped 4 bases and J dropped 2; count of bases not matched to a gene: 0. CDR1 is MDHEN and CDR2 is SYDVKM in the germline V gene. The CDR3 is 15 amino acids. The DNA of the CDR3 is TGTGCCAGCAGTTGGACTAGCGGGGGGGCCTACGAGCAGTACTTC. Translated: CASSWTSGGAYEQYF. The complete variable domain, with remaining parts taken from reference TRBV28 and TRBJ2-7, reads DVKVTQSSRYLVKRTGEKVFLECVQDMDHENMFWYRQDPGLGLRLIYFSYDVKMKEKGDIPEGYSVSREKKERFSLILESASTNQTSMYLCASSWTSGGAYEQYFGPGTRLTVT.

This sequence joins TRBV2 and TRBJ2-7; 7 bases fit TRBD1. Germline V gives CDR1 SNHLY, CDR2 FYNNEI. Unmatched junction bases numbered 3, after V lost 7 bases and J lost 3 bases. The CDR3 loop spans 12 amino acids. CDR3: CASKRQGYEQYF. The CDR3 DNA reads as TGTGCCAGCAAAAGACAGGGCTACGAGCAGTACTTC.

Only one count was recorded for this clone. The chain has TRBV28 and TRBJ1-2; 7 positions agree with TRBD1. This CDR3 has 16 residues. V lost 6 bases and J lost 3; bases outside the gene matches: 13. From germline, CDR1 is MDHEN and CDR2 SYDVKM. CDR3 protein: CASRSDRSLLDYGYTF. The CDR3 bases are TGTGCCAGCAGATCGGACAGGAGCCTGTTAGACTATGGCTACACCTTC.

This clone occurred once. The rearrangement links TRBV18 to TRBJ1-1, with 9 bases that match TRBD1. The CDR3 is 13 residues long. The germline V gene encodes CDR1 KGHSH and CDR2 LQKENI. V was pared by 4 bases and J by 6 bases, with 3 bases of the junction left unmatched. This chain's CDR3 is CASSRDRVAEAFF. The CDR3 DNA reads TGTGCCAGCTCACGGGACAGGGTGGCTGAAGCTTTCTTT.